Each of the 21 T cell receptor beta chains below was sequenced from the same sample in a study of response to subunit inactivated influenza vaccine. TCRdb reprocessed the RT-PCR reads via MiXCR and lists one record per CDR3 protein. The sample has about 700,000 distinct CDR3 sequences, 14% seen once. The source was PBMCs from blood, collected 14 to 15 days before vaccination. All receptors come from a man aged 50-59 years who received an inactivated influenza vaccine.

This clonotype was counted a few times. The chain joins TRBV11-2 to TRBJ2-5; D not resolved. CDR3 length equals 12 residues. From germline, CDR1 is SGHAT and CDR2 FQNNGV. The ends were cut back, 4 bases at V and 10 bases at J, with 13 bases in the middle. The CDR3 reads CASSSRAENQYF. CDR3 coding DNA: TGTGCCAGCAGCTCTCGCGCTGAAAACCAGTACTTC. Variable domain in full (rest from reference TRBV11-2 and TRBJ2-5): EAGVAQSPRYKIIEKRQSVAFWCNPISGHATLYWYQQILGQGPKLLIQFQNNGVVDDSQLPKDRFSAERLKGVDSTLKIQPAKLEDSAVYLCASSSRAENQYFGPGTRLLVL.

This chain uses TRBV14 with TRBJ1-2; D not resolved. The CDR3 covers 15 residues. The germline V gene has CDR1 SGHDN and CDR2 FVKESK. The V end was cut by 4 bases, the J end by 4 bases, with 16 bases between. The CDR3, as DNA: TGTGCCAGCAGCCCGTCAGCAGTAGGGCCCTATGGCTACACCTTC. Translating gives CASSPSAVGPYGYTF.

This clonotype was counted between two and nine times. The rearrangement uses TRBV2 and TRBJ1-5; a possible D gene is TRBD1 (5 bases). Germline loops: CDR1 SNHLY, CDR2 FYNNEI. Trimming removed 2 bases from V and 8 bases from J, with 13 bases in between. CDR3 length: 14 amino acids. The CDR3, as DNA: TGTGCCAGCAGTGAATTGGGGGGAAGGAAGCCCCAGCATTTT. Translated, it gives CASSELGGRKPQHF.

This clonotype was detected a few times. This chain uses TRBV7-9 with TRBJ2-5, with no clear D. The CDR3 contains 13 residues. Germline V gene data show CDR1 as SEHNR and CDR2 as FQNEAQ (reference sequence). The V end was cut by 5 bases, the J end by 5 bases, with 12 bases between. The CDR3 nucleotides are TGTGCCAGCAGCACGACCTCGACGGAGACCCAGTACTTC. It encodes CASSTTSTETQYF.

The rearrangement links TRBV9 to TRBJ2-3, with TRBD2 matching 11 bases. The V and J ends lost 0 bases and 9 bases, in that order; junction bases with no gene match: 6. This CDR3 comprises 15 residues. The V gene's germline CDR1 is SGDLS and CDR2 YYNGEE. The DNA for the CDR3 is TGTGCCAGCAGCGTAGTGACTAGCGGGGCCGGGACGCAGTATTTT. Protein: CASSVVTSGAGTQYF. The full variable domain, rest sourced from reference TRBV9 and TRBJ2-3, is DSGVTQTPKHLITATGQRVTLRCSPRSGDLSVYWYQQSLDQGLQFLIQYYNGEERAKGNILERFSAQQFPDLHSELNLSSLELGDSALYFCASSVVTSGAGTQYFGPGTRLTVL.

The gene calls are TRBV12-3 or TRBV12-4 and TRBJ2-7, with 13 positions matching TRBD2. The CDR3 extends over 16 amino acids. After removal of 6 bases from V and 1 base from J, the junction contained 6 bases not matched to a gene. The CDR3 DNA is TGTGCCAGCAGCGATATGGGACTAGCGGGATCCTACGAGCAGTACTTC. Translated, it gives CASSDMGLAGSYEQYF.

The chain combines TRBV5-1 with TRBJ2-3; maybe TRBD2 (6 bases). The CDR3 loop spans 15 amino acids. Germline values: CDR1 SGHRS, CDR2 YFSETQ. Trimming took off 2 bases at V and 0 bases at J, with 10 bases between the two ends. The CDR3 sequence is CASSFLSGSTDTQYF. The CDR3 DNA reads TGCGCCAGCAGCTTCCTAAGCGGGAGCACAGATACGCAGTATTTT.

The CDR3 coding sequence is TGTGCCAGCAGTTTACGGTGGAGACTCCAAGGAAACACCGGGGAGCTGTTTTTT. Encoded protein: CASSLRWRLQGNTGELFF. This chain uses TRBV27 with TRBJ2-2; unclear D gene. CDR3 length: 18 amino acids. CDR1 and CDR2 (germline): MNHEY, SMNVEV (reference sequence). The ends were cut back, 2 bases at V and 2 bases at J, with 18 bases in the middle.

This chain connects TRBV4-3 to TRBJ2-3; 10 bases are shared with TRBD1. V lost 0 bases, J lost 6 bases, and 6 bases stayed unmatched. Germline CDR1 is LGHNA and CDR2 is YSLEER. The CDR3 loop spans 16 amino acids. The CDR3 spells CASSQDRTGGVDTQYF. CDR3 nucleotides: TGCGCCAGCAGCCAAGACCGGACAGGGGGTGTTGATACGCAGTATTTT.

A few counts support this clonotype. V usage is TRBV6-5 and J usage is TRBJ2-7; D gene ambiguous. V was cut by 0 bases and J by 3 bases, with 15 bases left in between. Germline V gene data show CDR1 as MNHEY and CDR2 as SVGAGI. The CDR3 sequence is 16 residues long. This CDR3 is CASSYSIGASGYEQYF. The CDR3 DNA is TGTGCCAGCAGTTACTCGATAGGAGCCTCCGGCTACGAGCAGTACTTC.

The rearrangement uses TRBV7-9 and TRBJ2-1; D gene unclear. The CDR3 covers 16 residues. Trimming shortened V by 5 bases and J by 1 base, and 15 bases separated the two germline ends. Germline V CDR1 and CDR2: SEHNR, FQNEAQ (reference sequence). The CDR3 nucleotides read TGTGCCAGCAGCCCTTTTGCGTGGGCGTCCTACAATGAGCAGTTCTTC. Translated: CASSPFAWASYNEQFF.

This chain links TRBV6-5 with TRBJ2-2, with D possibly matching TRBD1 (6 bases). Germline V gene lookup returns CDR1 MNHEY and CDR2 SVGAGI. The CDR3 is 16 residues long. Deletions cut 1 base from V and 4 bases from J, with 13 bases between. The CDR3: CASSYFGGAGTGELFF. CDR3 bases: TGTGCCAGCAGTTACTTTGGGGGCGCAGGCACCGGGGAGCTGTTTTTT.

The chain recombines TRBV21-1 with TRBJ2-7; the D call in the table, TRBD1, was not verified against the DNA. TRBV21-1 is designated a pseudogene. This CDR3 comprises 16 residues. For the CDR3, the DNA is TGTGCCAGCAGCCTGCCGTGGGACACCGGCGCCTACGAGCAGTACTTC. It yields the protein CASSLPWDTGAYEQYF.

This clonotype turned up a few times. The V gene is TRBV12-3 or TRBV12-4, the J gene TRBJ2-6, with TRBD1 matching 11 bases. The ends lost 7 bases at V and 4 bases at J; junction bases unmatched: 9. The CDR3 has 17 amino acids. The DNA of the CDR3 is TGTGCCAGCACCCCAGGACAGGGGGCTGAAGGGGCCAACGTCCTGACTTTC. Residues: CASTPGQGAEGANVLTF.

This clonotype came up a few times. The CDR3, as DNA: TGTGCCAGCAGTTTGGACAGGGGGCGCAGAACCGGGGAGCTGTTTTTT. Translated, it gives CASSLDRGRRTGELFF. The rearrangement joins TRBV12-3 or TRBV12-4 to TRBJ2-2, with TRBD1 matching 11 bases. V was pared by 3 bases and J by 5 bases, with 5 bases of the junction left unmatched. The CDR3 covers 16 residues.

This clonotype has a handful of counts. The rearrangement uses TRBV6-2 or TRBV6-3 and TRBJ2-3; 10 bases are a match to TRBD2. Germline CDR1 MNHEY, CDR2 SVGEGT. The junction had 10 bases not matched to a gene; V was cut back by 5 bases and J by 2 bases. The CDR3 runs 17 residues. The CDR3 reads CASSRYLAGADTDTQYF. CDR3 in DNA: TGTGCCAGCAGTCGCTACCTAGCGGGGGCCGACACAGATACGCAGTATTTT.

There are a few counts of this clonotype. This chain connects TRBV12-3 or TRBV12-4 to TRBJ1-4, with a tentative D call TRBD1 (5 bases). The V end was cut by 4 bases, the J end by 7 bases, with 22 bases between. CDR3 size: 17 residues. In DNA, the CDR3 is TGTGCCAGCAGTTCTCCGACCCGGGGCCCCCGAGGTGAAAAACTGTTTTTT. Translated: CASSSPTRGPRGEKLFF.

In DNA, the CDR3 is TGTGCCAGCAGCGTAGGTCTTGGACTGCCAGAGACCCAGTACTTC. Translating gives CASSVGLGLPETQYF. The rearrangement links TRBV9 to TRBJ2-5; D perhaps matches TRBD2 (5 bases). There are 15 residues in the CDR3. The V gene lost 0 bases and the J gene lost 4 bases, with 13 bases spanning the gap. The germline V gene encodes CDR1 SGDLS and CDR2 YYNGEE.

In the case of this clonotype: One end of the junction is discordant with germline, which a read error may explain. The CDR3 loop is CGVEGDWTDTQYF. The CDR3 DNA reads as TGCGGCGTTGAGGGGGATTGGACAGATACGCAGTATTTT. The chain couples TRBV29-1 to TRBJ2-3; tentatively, D is TRBD1 (6 bases). In germline, CDR1 is SQVTM, CDR2 ANQGSEA. This CDR3 comprises 13 residues.

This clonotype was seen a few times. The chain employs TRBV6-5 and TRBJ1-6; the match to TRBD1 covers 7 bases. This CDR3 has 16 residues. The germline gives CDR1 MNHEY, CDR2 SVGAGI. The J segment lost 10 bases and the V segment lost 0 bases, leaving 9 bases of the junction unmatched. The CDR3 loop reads CASSYSRRQGYSPLHF. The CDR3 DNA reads TGTGCCAGCAGTTACTCGAGACGACAGGGCTACTCACCCCTCCACTTT.

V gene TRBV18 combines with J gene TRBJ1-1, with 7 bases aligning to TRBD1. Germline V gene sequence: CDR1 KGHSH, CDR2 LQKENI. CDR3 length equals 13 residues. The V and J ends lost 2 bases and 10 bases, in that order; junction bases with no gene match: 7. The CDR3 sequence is CASSPKGHRGAFF. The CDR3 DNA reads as TGTGCCAGCTCACCAAAGGGCCACAGGGGAGCTTTCTTT.